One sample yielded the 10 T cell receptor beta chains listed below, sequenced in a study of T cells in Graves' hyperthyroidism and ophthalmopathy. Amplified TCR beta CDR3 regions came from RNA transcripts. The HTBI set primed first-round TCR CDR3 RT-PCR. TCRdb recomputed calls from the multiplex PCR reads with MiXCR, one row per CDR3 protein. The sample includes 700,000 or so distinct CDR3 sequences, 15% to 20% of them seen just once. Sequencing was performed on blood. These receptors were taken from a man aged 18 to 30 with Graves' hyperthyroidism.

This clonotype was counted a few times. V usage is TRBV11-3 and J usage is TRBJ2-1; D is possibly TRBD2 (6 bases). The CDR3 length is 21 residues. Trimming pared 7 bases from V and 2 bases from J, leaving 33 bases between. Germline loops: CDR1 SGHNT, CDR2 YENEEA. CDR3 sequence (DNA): TGTGCCAGCACCTACTCACCTCCCTTCTCGGGCGGAGGGTTCCCCTACAATGAGCAGTTCTTC. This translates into CASTYSPPFSGGGFPYNEQFF.

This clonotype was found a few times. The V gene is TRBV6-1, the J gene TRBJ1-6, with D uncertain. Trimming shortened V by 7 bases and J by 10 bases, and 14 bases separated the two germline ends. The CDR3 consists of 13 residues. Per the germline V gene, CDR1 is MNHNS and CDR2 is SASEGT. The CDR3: CASTNGRSSPLHF. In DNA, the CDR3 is TGTGCCAGCACCAACGGACGGAGCTCACCCCTCCACTTT.

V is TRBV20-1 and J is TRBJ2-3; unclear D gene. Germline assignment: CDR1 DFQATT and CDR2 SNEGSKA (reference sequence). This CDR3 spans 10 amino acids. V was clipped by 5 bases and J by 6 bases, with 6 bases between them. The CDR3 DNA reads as TGCAGTGCTGACCGGGATACGCAGTATTTT. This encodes CSADRDTQYF.

CDR3 sequence (DNA): TGTGCCAGCAGCCAACCAATGGGCGGGAGGAGTTATAACAATGAGCAGTTCTTC. As protein: CASSQPMGGRSYNNEQFF. J is TRBJ2-1 and V is TRBV3-1; 8 bases agree with TRBD2. This CDR3 has 18 amino acids. V dropped 2 bases and J dropped 5; count of bases not matched to a gene: 14. Germline V gene sequence: CDR1 LGHDT, CDR2 YNNKEL (reference sequence).

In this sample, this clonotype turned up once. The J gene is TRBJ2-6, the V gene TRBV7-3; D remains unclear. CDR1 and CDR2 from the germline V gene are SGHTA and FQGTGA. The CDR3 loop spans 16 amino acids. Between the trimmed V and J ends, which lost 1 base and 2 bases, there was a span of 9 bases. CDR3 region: CASSLNSGAGANVLTF. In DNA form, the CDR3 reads TGTGCCAGCAGCTTAAACTCTGGGGCTGGGGCCAACGTCCTGACTTTC.

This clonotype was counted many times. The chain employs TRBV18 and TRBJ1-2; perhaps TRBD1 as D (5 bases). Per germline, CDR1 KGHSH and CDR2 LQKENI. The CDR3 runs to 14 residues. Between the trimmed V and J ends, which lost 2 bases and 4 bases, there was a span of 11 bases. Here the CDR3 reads CASSPDDSFYGYTF. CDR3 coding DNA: TGTGCCAGCTCACCAGATGACAGTTTCTATGGCTACACCTTC.

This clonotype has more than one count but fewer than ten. CDR3 coding DNA: TGTGCCAGCAGTTTCGGCGCTGGAAACACCATATATTTT. Residues: CASSFGAGNTIYF. This chain links TRBV7-9 with TRBJ1-3; D is ambiguous. CDR3 length: 13 residues. V shed 6 bases and J shed 2 bases, with 8 bases lying between them. The germline V gene encodes CDR1 SEHNR and CDR2 FQNEAQ (reference sequence).

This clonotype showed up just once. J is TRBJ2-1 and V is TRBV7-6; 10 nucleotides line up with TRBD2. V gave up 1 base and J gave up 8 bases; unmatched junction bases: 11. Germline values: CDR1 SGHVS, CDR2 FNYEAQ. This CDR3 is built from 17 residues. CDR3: CASSLGAGGPRSDEQFF. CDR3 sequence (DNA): TGTGCCAGCAGCTTAGGAGCGGGAGGGCCCAGATCCGATGAGCAGTTCTTC.

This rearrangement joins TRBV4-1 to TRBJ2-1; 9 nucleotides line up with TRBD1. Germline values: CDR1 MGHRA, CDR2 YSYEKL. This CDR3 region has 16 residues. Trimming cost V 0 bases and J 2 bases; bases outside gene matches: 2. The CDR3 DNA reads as TGCGCCAGCAGCCAAGATGACAGGGGGGCCTACAATGAGCAGTTCTTC. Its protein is CASSQDDRGAYNEQFF.

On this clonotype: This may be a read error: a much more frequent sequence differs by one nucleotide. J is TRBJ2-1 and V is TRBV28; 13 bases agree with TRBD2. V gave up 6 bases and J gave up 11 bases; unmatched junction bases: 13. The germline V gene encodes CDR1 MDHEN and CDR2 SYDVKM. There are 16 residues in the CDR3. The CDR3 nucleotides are TGTGCCAGCAGCTCTAAGCGGACTAGCGGGAGAGATAAGCAGTTCTTC. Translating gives CASSSKRTSGRDKQFF.